Below, 10 T cell receptor beta chains from the same sample are listed, as sequenced in a study of cytomegalovirus exposure and HLA in healthy donors. Method: immunoSEQ multiplex PCR; TCRdb's copy keeps in-frame clones and lacks some. The sample comprises around 58,000 clones, around nine tenths of which are singletons, and around 1.7% rests with the top ten. Sequenced material: PBMCs. The receptors shown here come from a young woman in good health and CMV-seronegative.

This chain connects TRBV27 to TRBJ2-3; 10 positions agree with TRBD1. With V trimmed by 1 base and J by 4 bases, 2 bases remained unmatched. From germline, CDR1 is MNHEY and CDR2 SMNVEV (reference sequence). This CDR3 comprises 15 residues. CDR3 sequence reads: CASSLWGQGSDTQYF. CDR3 DNA sequence: TGTGCCAGCAGTTTATGGGGACAGGGGTCAGATACGCAGTATTTT.

The chain is built from TRBV5-1 and TRBJ2-2, with TRBD1 matching 8 bases. Germline V lookup: CDR1 SGHRS, CDR2 YFSETQ. After removal of 3 bases from V and 7 bases from J, the junction contained 5 bases not matched to a gene. The CDR3 is 14 amino acids. Here the CDR3 reads CASSSGQGIGELFF. In nucleotides, the CDR3 is TGCGCCAGCAGCTCCGGACAGGGAATCGGGGAGCTGTTTTTT.

The V and J genes are TRBV30 and TRBJ1-3; D gene unclear. The CDR3 sequence is 14 residues long. The V end was cut by 3 bases, the J end by 0 bases, with 9 bases between. The germline V gene has CDR1 GTSNPN and CDR2 SVGIG (reference sequence). The CDR3, as DNA: TGTGCCTGGAGGCAGGCCAGCTCTGGAAACACCATATATTTT. Encoded protein: CAWRQASSGNTIYF.

J is TRBJ2-2 and V is TRBV2, with 7 bases matching TRBD1. Per the germline V gene, CDR1 is SNHLY and CDR2 is FYNNEI. V lost 1 base to trimming and J lost 1 base; unmatched junction nucleotides: 0. The CDR3 is 15 residues long. Here the CDR3 DNA reads TGTGCCAGCAGTGAAGGGACAGGGAACACCGGGGAGCTGTTTTTT. This translates into CASSEGTGNTGELFF.

Comment on this clone: A read error may account for a junction end that differs from germline. This chain joins TRBV6-1 and TRBJ2-7; 7 bases are a match to TRBD2. The CDR3 runs to 14 residues. Germline lookup yields CDR1 MNHNS and CDR2 SASEGT. The CDR3 protein is CASRGSEGGYGQYF. The CDR3 DNA sequence: TGTGCCAGCAGGGGTAGTGAGGGAGGGTACGGGCAGTACTTC.

The rearrangement uses TRBV7-9 and TRBJ2-5, with 10 bases lining up with TRBD2. The CDR3 runs 17 residues. Germline CDR1 and CDR2: SEHNR and FQNEAQ (reference sequence). Trimming took 2 bases from V and 5 from J; bases not matched to a gene: 11. DNA of the CDR3: TGTGCCAGCAGCTTAACTAGCGGGGTGTTTTTCGGGGAGACCCAGTACTTC. It translates to CASSLTSGVFFGETQYF.

The chain employs TRBV5-6 and TRBJ1-6, with D possibly being TRBD1 (6 bases). This CDR3 has 16 residues. V lost 0 bases to trimming and J lost 1 base, with 8 bases between them. Germline V gene lookup returns CDR1 SGHDT and CDR2 YYEEEE. The CDR3 sequence is CASSLVGTSYNSPLHF. The CDR3 DNA sequence: TGTGCCAGCAGCTTGGTGGGGACATCCTATAATTCACCCCTCCACTTT.

V is TRBV2 and J is TRBJ1-2, with TRBD1 identical over 7 bases. V lost 4 bases and J lost 5; bases outside the gene matches: 10. Looked up from germline, CDR1 is SNHLY and CDR2 is FYNNEI. The CDR3 has 15 residues. DNA of the CDR3: TGTGCCAGCAGTGCCCGCAGGGGGTCGGAGTATGGCTACACCTTC. Protein product: CASSARRGSEYGYTF.

J is TRBJ2-7 and V is TRBV7-2; D is uncertain. Germline V lookup: CDR1 SGHTA, CDR2 FQGNSA. This CDR3 contains 15 residues. V lost 1 base, J lost 0 bases, and 10 bases lay in between. CDR3 nucleotides: TGTGCCAGCAGCTTAGTTGGAGAGAGCTCCTACGAGCAGTACTTC. Protein: CASSLVGESSYEQYF. Complete variable domain (other parts from reference TRBV7-2 and TRBJ2-7): GAGVSQSPSNKVTEKGKDVELRCDPISGHTALYWYRQSLGQGLEFLIYFQGNSAPDKSGLPSDRFSAERTGGSVSTLTIQRTQQEDSAVYLCASSLVGESSYEQYFGPGTRLTVT.

J is TRBJ2-2 and V is TRBV7-2; 10 positions agree with TRBD1. The junction had 2 bases not matched to a gene; V was cut back by 1 base and J by 6 bases. The CDR3 totals 15 residues. Germline CDR1 reads SGHTA; CDR2 reads FQGNSA. CDR3 region: CASSLGDRGSGELFF. The CDR3 nucleotides read TGTGCCAGCAGCTTAGGGGACAGGGGTTCCGGGGAGCTGTTTTTT.